The 3 T cell receptor beta chains given below trace back to one sample, sequenced in a study of shared clonotypes between healthy human individuals. Generated by immunoSEQ multiplex PCR, the TCRdb table keeps only in-frame clones and is missing some. The table has approximately 2.4 million clones, approximately 94% seen once. The sample taken for sequencing was naive CD4+ T cells sorted from blood. As to subset: CD45RA+ positively selected. Receptors originate from a man aged 18 to 30 in good health.

This chain connects TRBV6-6 to TRBJ2-7; D remains ambiguous. Trimming pared 6 bases from V and 2 bases from J, leaving 8 bases between. Germline CDR1 and CDR2: MNHNY and SVGAGI (reference sequence). The CDR3 extends over 12 amino acids. The CDR3 DNA reads as TGTGCCAGCAGACCATCGACCTACGAGCAGTACTTC. Translating it yields CASRPSTYEQYF.

This rearrangement joins TRBV6-5 to TRBJ1-4, with 10 bases lining up with TRBD1. The CDR3 has 16 residues. Germline CDR1 reads MNHEY; CDR2 reads SVGAGI. The V gene end was trimmed by 0 bases and the J gene end by 8 bases; junction bases not matched to a gene: 6. The CDR3 sequence: CASSYSLGTGVEKLFF. The CDR3 coding sequence is TGTGCCAGCAGTTACTCGTTGGGGACAGGGGTGGAAAAACTGTTTTTT.

The rearrangement uses TRBV4-1 and TRBJ2-7; 8 bases are shared with TRBD1. The CDR3 totals 16 residues. Germline V CDR1 and CDR2: MGHRA, YSYEKL. J gave up 0 bases and V 3 bases, and 7 bases lay outside the gene matches. The CDR3 coding sequence is TGCGCCAGCAGCCATGCCACAGGGGGTAGCTCCTACGAGCAGTACTTC. It codes for CASSHATGGSSYEQYF.